This T cell receptor beta chain was profiled in a study of blood T cell repertoires in COVID-19. For the study at large: Sites in the United States, Italy and Spain provided acute and convalescent COVID-19 samples. PBMCs, B-cell-depleted T cells, or T cells provided the cDNA or gDNA that made up the material.

The CDR3 contains 13 residues. Between the trimmed V and J ends, which lost 4 bases and 1 base, there was a span of 7 bases. CDR1 is SGHDT and CDR2 is YYEEEE in the germline V gene. How the authors handled the data: Quantification of nucleated cells was approximated via reference gene primer amplification. This table comes from immunoSEQ multiplex PCR, and its TCRdb copy is limited to in-frame clones, with some not included. Clone size and the V and J calls come from that table; the DNA yielded D and trimming. The sample has roughly 86,000 clones; roughly 78% are singletons. The V gene is TRBV5-6, the J gene TRBJ2-3; the D is unclear. Sequencing was performed on peripheral blood. The sequence was collected from a human donor in a cohort sampled during active COVID-19. The CDR3 bases are TGTGCCAGCAGCCTGAGCGGCACAGATACGCAGTATTTT. Amino acid sequence: CASSLSGTDTQYF.